The clone carrying this T cell receptor beta chain has at least ten counts. The sample is drawn from a study of regulatory T cells in long-lasting Graves disease. Germline assignment: CDR1 MDHEN and CDR2 SYDVKM. The V segment lost 3 bases and the J segment 3 bases; nucleotides outside the gene matches: 8. CDR3 size: 16 residues. With iRepertoire HTBI primers and Arm-PCR of CDR3 regions, TCR beta libraries were built. TCRdb fed the multiplex PCR reads into MiXCR, producing one record per CDR3 protein. The repertoire holds about 540,000 distinct CDR3 sequences, 13% seen once, with 10% in the top ten. Indicated time point: newly diagnosed GD, antithyroid drugs for less than 3 months. With RNA extracted from PBMCs as input, the TCR library was made. These records were also assigned to another study, of T cells in Graves' hyperthyroidism and ophthalmopathy. That study reports: First-round RT-PCR of the TCR CDR3 relied on the HTBI primer set.

This specimen consisted of peripheral blood mononuclear cells (PBMCs), obtained at new diagnosis, from a patient treated with antithyroid drugs. The sequence derives from a man younger than 45 with Graves disease. This rearrangement joins TRBV28 to TRBJ2-4, with TRBD2 matching over 7 bases. The DNA of the CDR3 is TGTGCCAGCAGTTTCTCACCGGGAGGTTACAAAAACATTCAGTACTTC. This translates into CASSFSPGGYKNIQYF.